This entry describes one T cell receptor beta chain. Trimming pared 4 bases from V and 8 bases from J, leaving 14 bases between. Germline V gene sequence: CDR1 SEHNR, CDR2 FQNEAQ (reference sequence). This CDR3 has 14 residues. This record belongs to a study of shared clonotypes between healthy human individuals. Naive CD8 isolation took CD45RO-negative cells positively selected for CCR7 and excluded terminally differentiated effector memory CD45RA+ cells. Using immunoSEQ multiplex PCR, the repertoire was profiled, and TCRdb retains in-frame clones only, with some absent. The data show about 2.1 million clones, around 93% seen once.

The V gene is TRBV7-9, the J gene TRBJ1-4; D not certain. This clonotype was sampled from a man aged 18 to 30 in good health. Some clones in this sample may be carry-over from other donors' samples. Sequencing input: naive CD8+ T cells from PBMCs. The CDR3 coding sequence is TGTGCCAGCAGCTCCCCGGGAGCAGGAGAAAAACTGTTTTTT. Residues: CASSSPGAGEKLFF. Full variable domain (rest looked up from reference TRBV7-9 and TRBJ1-4): DTGVSQNPRHKITKRGQNVTFRCDPISEHNRLYWYRQTLGQGPEFLTYFQNEAQLEKSRLLSDRFSAERPKGSFSTLEIQRTEQGDSAMYLCASSSPGAGEKLFFGSGTQLSVL.